This passage covers 21 T cell receptor beta chains from one sample sequenced in a study of Ad26.COV2.S vaccination and SARS-CoV-2 variants. Some clones are missing from TCRdb's copy, which holds only in-frame ones; the method was immunoSEQ multiplex PCR. The sample consists of around 300,000 clones, approximately 86% of them appearing once. Treatment given: 15 to 20 received Ad26.COV2.S at low or high dose, single or two shots; a few received placebo; per-sample allocation not given. At day 63 after the first vaccine or placebo injection, samples were drawn. Sequenced here: peripheral blood, sampled in a trial of Ad26.COV2.S vaccine versus placebo. The receptor source for this set is a person aged 18-60 years who received the Ad26.COV2.S COVID-19 vaccine or a placebo.

The CDR3, as DNA: TGTGCCAGTAGGGGCCCGGGGAAACTGTTTTTT. It codes for CASRGPGKLFF. The V gene is TRBV19, the J gene TRBJ1-4; D is ambiguous. The CDR3 has 11 amino acids. Between the trimmed V and J ends, which lost 6 bases and 11 bases, there was a span of 10 bases. CDR1 and CDR2 (germline): LNHDA, SQIVND (reference sequence).

The chain employs TRBV2 and TRBJ2-7, with 8 bases identical to TRBD2. This CDR3 is 15 amino acids long. Germline assignment: CDR1 SNHLY and CDR2 FYNNEI. The junction had 13 bases not matched to a gene; V was cut back by 6 bases and J by 6 bases. Here the CDR3 DNA reads TGTGCCAGCAGCTCCGCCGGGACTAGGGTGGGCGAGCAGTACTTC. Its protein is CASSSAGTRVGEQYF.

The chain joins TRBV6-5 to TRBJ2-7; D might be TRBD2 (5 bases). CDR1 is MNHEY, CDR2 SVGAGI, per germline. The V end lost 4 bases, the J end lost 0 bases, and 10 bases lay between the germline ends. This CDR3 contains 14 residues. Here the CDR3 DNA reads TGTGCCAGCAGTTTCGGGGTAGGCTCCTACGAGCAGTACTTC. This translates into CASSFGVGSYEQYF.

The chain couples TRBV4-2 to TRBJ2-2, with D possibly matching TRBD2 (6 bases). The CDR3 has 15 residues. V gave up 1 base and J gave up 3 bases, with 9 bases separating them. Per germline, CDR1 LGHNA and CDR2 YNFKEQ. The chain's CDR3 is CASSQGDSYTGELFF. CDR3 coding DNA: TGTGCCAGCAGCCAAGGGGACTCTTACACCGGGGAGCTGTTTTTT.

This rearrangement joins TRBV5-6 to TRBJ2-1, with 9 bases aligning to TRBD2. This CDR3 contains 17 residues. V shed 0 bases and J 4 bases; nucleotides not matched to a gene: 8. Germline V gene sequence: CDR1 SGHDT, CDR2 YYEEEE. CDR3 residues: CASSLAGSGGRYNEQFF. CDR3 nucleotide sequence: TGTGCCAGCAGCTTGGCGGGTAGCGGGGGCCGATACAATGAGCAGTTCTTC.

The rearrangement links TRBV5-6 to TRBJ2-5; 7 bases are shared with TRBD1. There are 14 residues in the CDR3. Losses at the gene ends were 3 bases for V and 3 bases for J; bases not matched to a gene: 5. The germline CDR1 and CDR2 sequences are SGHDT and YYEEEE. In nucleotides, the CDR3 is TGTGCCAGCAGCTCTTACAGGGGCAAAGAGACCCAGTACTTC. Protein sequence: CASSSYRGKETQYF.

This rearrangement joins TRBV6-6 to TRBJ2-2, with D maybe TRBD1 (5 bases). CDR1 and CDR2 from the germline V gene are MNHNY and SVGAGI (reference sequence). The ends were cut back, 8 bases at V and 1 base at J, with 8 bases in the middle. This CDR3 comprises 13 residues. DNA for the CDR3: TGTGCCAGCCGTACAGGGAACACCGGGGAGCTGTTTTTT. It is translated as CASRTGNTGELFF.

The J gene is TRBJ1-6, the V gene TRBV19; TRBD1 aligns across 9 bases. Trimming cost V 3 bases and J 7 bases; bases outside gene matches: 4. The CDR3 is made up of 15 amino acids. Germline assignment: CDR1 LNHDA and CDR2 SQIVND (reference sequence). CDR3 residues: CASSMGDRVNSPLHF. CDR3 in DNA: TGTGCCAGTAGTATGGGGGACAGGGTCAATTCACCCCTCCACTTT.

The chain recombines TRBV12-3 or TRBV12-4 with TRBJ1-1, with unresolved D. This CDR3 contains 12 residues. With 2 bases removed from V and 5 bases from J, the gap between germline ends came to 6 bases. The DNA for the CDR3 is TGTGCCAGCAGTTTACTAGCTACTGAAGCTTTCTTT. The encoded protein is CASSLLATEAFF.

The chain carries TRBV7-2 and TRBJ2-5; unclear D gene. The CDR3 length is 13 residues. Trimming shortened V by 2 bases and J by 1 base, and 5 bases separated the two germline ends. Germline lookup yields CDR1 SGHTA and CDR2 FQGNSA. CDR3 sequence reads: CASSLRSQETQYF. CDR3 bases: TGTGCCAGCAGCTTACGATCCCAAGAGACCCAGTACTTC.

The V and J genes are TRBV20-1 and TRBJ2-7; D unresolved. Germline loops: CDR1 DFQATT, CDR2 SNEGSKA (reference sequence). Trimming left V 3 bases short and J 0 bases short, with 12 bases between. The CDR3 has 14 residues. The CDR3 reads CSASSQVVSYEQYF. In DNA form, the CDR3 reads TGCAGTGCTAGTAGCCAGGTCGTCTCCTACGAGCAGTACTTC.

V gene TRBV7-2 combines with J gene TRBJ1-4; D is undetermined. The ends were cut back, 1 base at V and 1 base at J, with 16 bases in the middle. This CDR3 region has 18 residues. Germline assignment: CDR1 SGHTA and CDR2 FQGNSA. CDR3 loop: CASSLVPLKVVTNEKLFF. CDR3 in DNA: TGTGCCAGCAGCTTAGTTCCACTTAAAGTGGTAACTAATGAAAAACTGTTTTTT.

V is TRBV5-5 and J is TRBJ2-5; 15 nucleotides align to TRBD2. This CDR3 region has 19 residues. Germline trimming cut 0 bases from V and 2 bases from J; bases unmatched to any gene: 8. Germline CDR1 and CDR2: SGHKS and YYEKEE (reference sequence). DNA of the CDR3: TGTGCCAGCAGCTTGGAGCCGGGACTAGCGGGGGGTTATCAAGAGACCCAGTACTTC. Translated: CASSLEPGLAGGYQETQYF.

The genes are TRBV4-1 and TRBJ2-1, with TRBD2 identical over 8 bases. Germline V gene lookup returns CDR1 MGHRA and CDR2 YSYEKL. CDR3 length: 16 residues. V gave up 1 base and J gave up 10 bases; unmatched junction bases: 12. The CDR3 DNA reads TGCGCCAGCAGCCAAGGAGCGGGGGACCCCGGGGGGGAGCAGTTCTTC. Amino acids: CASSQGAGDPGGEQFF.

About this clone: Within the sample, other DNA sequences also encode this same CDR3. The gene calls are TRBV5-1 and TRBJ2-3; 15 bases agree with TRBD2. Germline CDR1 and CDR2: SGHRS and YFSETQ. The J segment lost 0 bases and the V segment lost 3 bases, leaving 5 bases of the junction unmatched. The length of the CDR3 is 18 residues. The CDR3 DNA is TGCGCCAGCAGCTGGGGACTAGCGGGGGGACCTAGCACAGATACGCAGTATTTT. Residues: CASSWGLAGGPSTDTQYF.

The chain links TRBV4-3 to TRBJ1-3; 8 nucleotides align to TRBD1. CDR1 is LGHNA and CDR2 is YSLEER in the germline V gene. This CDR3 has 16 residues. The V and J ends lost 0 bases and 2 bases, in that order; junction bases with no gene match: 3. The CDR3 DNA reads TGCGCCAGCAGCCAAGATCCGACAGGGGCTGGAAACACCATATATTTT. It codes for CASSQDPTGAGNTIYF.

The chain couples TRBV21-1 to TRBJ2-3; TRBD2, the table's D call, was not compared with the DNA. TRBV21-1 is flagged as a pseudogene. The CDR3 totals 18 residues. The CDR3 bases are TGTGCCAGCAGCAAAGCCGTACTAGCGGGGGTTAGCACAGATACGCAGTATTTT. Residues: CASSKAVLAGVSTDTQYF.

The CDR3 is CASTQNTEAFF. The CDR3 coding sequence is TGTGCCAGTACACAGAACACTGAAGCTTTCTTT. The chain carries TRBV19 and TRBJ1-1; unclear D gene. V lost 7 bases to trimming and J lost 1 base, with 4 bases between them. From germline, CDR1 is LNHDA and CDR2 SQIVND (reference sequence). There are 11 residues in the CDR3.

V usage is TRBV28 and J usage is TRBJ1-1; 9 positions match TRBD1. The CDR3 is 15 residues long. J lost 4 bases, V lost 6 bases, and 9 bases had no gene match. CDR1 and CDR2 (germline): MDHEN, SYDVKM. The CDR3 loop is CASRPAGTGFTEAFF. CDR3 bases: TGTGCCAGCAGACCCGCCGGGACAGGGTTCACTGAAGCTTTCTTT.

The chain uses TRBV28 and TRBJ1-5, with D possibly matching TRBD1 (5 bases). The CDR3 covers 14 residues. The germline gives CDR1 MDHEN, CDR2 SYDVKM. The germline V and J ends were trimmed by 5 bases and 0 bases, with 8 bases remaining between them. The CDR3 loop is CASSLTVSNQPQHF. The CDR3, as DNA: TGTGCCAGCAGTCTGACAGTTAGCAATCAGCCCCAGCATTTT.

V gene TRBV10-3 combines with J gene TRBJ2-5; D may be TRBD1 (6 bases). The CDR3 totals 14 residues. V lost 6 bases, J lost 0 bases, and 11 bases lay in between. In germline, CDR1 is ENHRY, CDR2 SYGVKD. CDR3 sequence reads: CAIRPGQNQETQYF. DNA of the CDR3: TGTGCCATCAGACCCGGACAGAACCAAGAGACCCAGTACTTC.